What follows are 25 T cell receptor beta chains derived from one specimen sequenced in a study of regulatory T cells in long-lasting Graves disease. Library construction for TCR beta used iRepertoire HTBI primers and Arm-PCR of CDR3 regions. TCRdb fed the multiplex PCR reads into MiXCR, producing one record per CDR3 protein. The data show 550,000 to 600,000 distinct CDR3 sequences, about 16% seen once. Time point given: newly diagnosed GD, antithyroid drugs for less than 3 months. Preparation of the TCR library used RNA extracted from PBMCs. The data also belong to a second study, concerning T cells in Graves' hyperthyroidism and ophthalmopathy.

The material was peripheral blood mononuclear cells (PBMCs), obtained at new diagnosis, from a patient treated with antithyroid drugs. The source is a man between 18 and 35 years old with Graves disease.

The table lists this clonotype with many counts. Germline and junction disagree at one end, which may indicate a read error. The rearrangement uses TRBV5-1 and TRBJ2-5, with D perhaps matching TRBD1 (5 bases). The V gene's germline CDR1 is SGHRS and CDR2 YFSETQ. This CDR3 has 13 amino acids. The CDR3 bases are TGTGCCAGCAGCTTATCGACAGAAGAGACCCAGTACTTC. It is translated as CASSLSTEETQYF. The whole variable domain, remainder taken from reference TRBV5-1 and TRBJ2-5, is KAGVTQTPRYLIKTRGQQVTLSCSPISGHRSVSWYQQTPGQGLQFLFEYFSETQRNKGNFPGRFSGRQFSNSRSEMNVSTLELGDSALYLCASSLSTEETQYFGPGTRLLVL.

The table lists this clonotype with many counts. The rearrangement joins TRBV6-2 or TRBV6-3 to TRBJ2-7; tentatively, D is TRBD1 or TRBD2 (5 bases each). The V gene lost 0 bases and the J gene lost 2 bases, with 11 bases spanning the gap. This CDR3 has 15 amino acids. Per germline, CDR1 MNHEY and CDR2 SVGEGT. Here the CDR3 reads CASSYSSGTTYEQYF. The CDR3 coding sequence is TGTGCCAGCAGTTACTCTTCAGGGACGACCTACGAGCAGTACTTC.

There are many counts of this clonotype. The chain uses TRBV10-3 and TRBJ2-2; D tentatively fits TRBD1 or TRBD2 (5 bases each). V was pared by 6 bases and J by 7 bases, with 15 bases between. The CDR3 loop spans 14 amino acids. Germline lookup yields CDR1 ENHRY and CDR2 SYGVKD. The CDR3 DNA reads as TGTGCCATCAGGGACACGGGGCAGGTCGGGGAGCTGTTTTTT. This codes for CAIRDTGQVGELFF.

CDR3 protein: CASSVADSYEQYF. For the CDR3, the DNA is TGTGCCAGCAGCGTAGCAGATTCCTACGAGCAGTACTTC. This chain links TRBV9 with TRBJ2-7; no clear D gene. Germline CDR1 is SGDLS and CDR2 is YYNGEE. The ends were cut back, 0 bases at V and 1 base at J, with 5 bases in the middle. This CDR3 is built from 13 residues.

This clonotype was counted at least ten times. This sequence joins TRBV7-9 and TRBJ2-7, with D possibly being TRBD1 (6 bases). The ends were cut back, 1 base at V and 2 bases at J, with 15 bases in the middle. The CDR3 loop spans 16 amino acids. Germline V gene data show CDR1 as SEHNR and CDR2 as FQNEAQ (reference sequence). The CDR3 DNA is TGTGCCAGCAGCTTAGGTACAGGGTCGCCGGCCTACGAGCAGTACTTC. This translates into CASSLGTGSPAYEQYF.

The chain has TRBV28 and TRBJ2-3; possibly TRBD2 for D (6 bases). The CDR3 runs 17 residues. Trimming took 6 bases from V and 1 from J, leaving 20 bases between them. Germline V gene sequence: CDR1 MDHEN, CDR2 SYDVKM. This chain's CDR3 is CASSKPPGGTRTDTQYF. The CDR3 bases are TGTGCCAGCAGCAAGCCTCCGGGCGGGACCCGCACAGATACGCAGTATTTT.

This clonotype was recorded many times. V gene TRBV18 combines with J gene TRBJ2-1; a possible D gene is TRBD2 (6 bases). CDR3 length equals 16 residues. Trimming removed 5 bases at V and 0 bases at J, with 14 bases between. Germline V gene lookup returns CDR1 KGHSH and CDR2 LQKENI. Written as DNA, the CDR3 is TGTGCCAGCTCATCACAGCGGGTGAGCTCCTACAATGAGCAGTTCTTC. It translates to CASSSQRVSSYNEQFF.

This clonotype was seen many times. This rearrangement joins TRBV12-5 to TRBJ2-7, with TRBD1 identical over 8 bases. The CDR3 length is 15 residues. V lost 6 bases, J lost 5 bases, and 12 bases stayed unmatched. Germline V gene sequence: CDR1 LGHNT, CDR2 FRNRAP. CDR3 sequence reads: CASGRGQGGFDEQYF. As DNA, the CDR3 is TGTGCTAGTGGCCGCGGACAGGGTGGATTCGACGAGCAGTACTTC.

The rearrangement links TRBV2 to TRBJ1-1; no clear D gene. In germline, CDR1 is SNHLY, CDR2 FYNNEI. The CDR3 is made up of 11 amino acids. V lost 8 bases, J lost 1 base, and 5 bases lay in between. The CDR3 DNA reads as TGTGCCAGCTTTGAGAACACTGAAGCTTTCTTT. Its protein product is CASFENTEAFF.

Many counts were recorded for this clonotype. This chain links TRBV29-1 with TRBJ1-1; a possible D gene is TRBD1 (5 bases). V was cut by 6 bases and J by 2 bases, with 10 bases left in between. Germline V lookup: CDR1 SQVTM, CDR2 ANQGSEA. CDR3 length equals 12 residues. CDR3 sequence reads: CSVMDTNTEAFF. The CDR3 DNA follows: TGCAGCGTGATGGACACCAACACTGAAGCTTTCTTT.

This clonotype came up many times. This sequence joins TRBV11-2 and TRBJ1-1, with unresolved D. CDR3 length: 13 residues. Between the trimmed V and J ends, which lost 5 bases and 3 bases, there was a span of 10 bases. Germline lookup yields CDR1 SGHAT and CDR2 FQNNGV. CDR3 residues: CASSLTVDTEAFF. The DNA for the CDR3 is TGTGCCAGCAGCCTCACAGTAGACACTGAAGCTTTCTTT.

This clonotype was seen a few times. This sequence joins TRBV19 and TRBJ1-4; 7 positions match TRBD1. The CDR3 length is 15 residues. Trimming at V came to 4 bases and at J to 8 bases, leaving 10 bases not matched to a gene. The germline V gene encodes CDR1 LNHDA and CDR2 SQIVND (reference sequence). CDR3 loop: CASSSTGVLSEKLFF. The DNA of the CDR3 is TGTGCCAGTAGTAGCACAGGGGTTCTAAGCGAAAAACTGTTTTTT. Looking up the rest from reference TRBV19 and TRBJ1-4 gives the full variable domain: DGGITQSPKYLFRKEGQNVTLSCEQNLNHDAMYWYRQDPGQGLRLIYYSQIVNDFQKGDIAEGYSVSREKKESFPLTVTSAQKNPTAFYLCASSSTGVLSEKLFFGSGTQLSVL.

This clonotype was counted a few times. V and J are TRBV12-3 or TRBV12-4 and TRBJ2-1; 11 bases are a match to TRBD2. After removal of 6 bases from V and 6 bases from J, the junction contained 4 bases not matched to a gene. The CDR3 sequence is 14 residues long. The CDR3 loop is CASSLAGGANEQFF. CDR3 sequence (DNA): TGTGCCAGCAGCCTAGCGGGAGGTGCCAATGAGCAGTTCTTC.

In its sample, this clonotype was seen many times. V usage is TRBV10-3 and J usage is TRBJ2-7, with 8 positions matching TRBD2. V shed 8 bases and J 4 bases; nucleotides not matched to a gene: 10. Germline V CDR1 and CDR2: ENHRY, SYGVKD. The CDR3 contains 14 residues. This CDR3 reads CAIAKGTRGYEQYF. The CDR3 DNA reads as TGTGCCATCGCGAAGGGGACTAGAGGGTACGAGCAGTACTTC.

This clonotype was recorded at least ten times. This chain joins TRBV7-2 and TRBJ1-1, with TRBD1 matching over 7 bases. V shed 5 bases, J shed 1 base, and the junction held 7 bases outside the gene matches. This CDR3 is 15 amino acids long. The V gene's germline CDR1 is SGHTA and CDR2 FQGNSA. CDR3 nucleotide sequence: TGTGCCAGCAGCCCGACAGGGAACCCGAACACTGAAGCTTTCTTT. The encoded protein is CASSPTGNPNTEAFF.

This clonotype was seen more than once but under ten times. The CDR3 protein is CATEGAPYNEQFF. CDR3 in DNA: TGTGCCACCGAGGGGGCCCCTTACAATGAGCAGTTCTTC. V and J are TRBV6-1 and TRBJ2-1; 7 bases agree with TRBD1. This CDR3 comprises 13 residues. Germline CDR1 and CDR2: MNHNS and SASEGT. J was trimmed by 4 bases and V by 10 bases; bases with no gene match: 7.

The chain has TRBV7-3 and TRBJ2-7; no definite D call. The CDR3 length is 14 residues. The germline CDR1 and CDR2 sequences are SGHTA and FQGTGA. Trimming pared 5 bases from V and 0 bases from J, leaving 11 bases between. The DNA of the CDR3 is TGTGCCAGCAGCGTAGAGAAGGTCTCCTACGAGCAGTACTTC. This sequence encodes CASSVEKVSYEQYF.

A note on this clonotype: This may be a read error, as it is one base from a much larger clone. This rearrangement joins TRBV30 to TRBJ2-7; TRBD1 matches at 10 bases. Germline CDR1 and CDR2: GTSNPN and SVGIG (reference sequence). The CDR3 is 13 amino acids. Trimming removed 4 bases from V and 2 bases from J; junction bases left unmatched: 2. The CDR3 DNA reads as TGTGCCTGGACCGGGACAGGGGCCTACGAGCAGTACTTC. It codes for CAWTGTGAYEQYF.

On this clonotype: One junction end does not reproduce the germline sequence, and a read error may be involved. The genes are TRBV14 and TRBJ2-1; no clear D gene. CDR1 and CDR2 from the germline V gene are SGHDN and FVKESK. The CDR3 is 12 amino acids. CDR3 nucleotide sequence: TGTGCCAGCAGACAAGAAGCAGATGAGCAGTTCTTC. This gives the protein CASRQEADEQFF.

In this sample, this clonotype turned up a few times. The rearrangement joins TRBV5-8 to TRBJ2-7, with 10 bases aligning to TRBD2. V trimming: 2 bases; J trimming: 6 bases; junction bases outside the gene matches: 5. This CDR3 spans 14 amino acids. Germline V gene lookup returns CDR1 SGHTS and CDR2 YDEGEE. CDR3 sequence (DNA): TGTGCCAGCAGCTTCAGCGGGAGGGCCCCCGAGCAGTACTTC. This encodes CASSFSGRAPEQYF.

This clonotype showed up many times. This chain uses TRBV27 with TRBJ2-1, with 12 positions matching TRBD2. This CDR3 comprises 18 residues. Trimming removed 5 bases from V and 4 bases from J; junction bases left unmatched: 12. Germline V CDR1 and CDR2: MNHEY, SMNVEV (reference sequence). CDR3 in DNA: TGTGCCAGCAGTCAAACAGGACTAGCGGGGCCCCCGTACAATGAGCAGTTCTTC. It encodes CASSQTGLAGPPYNEQFF.

In this sample, this clonotype turned up many times. V is TRBV7-9 and J is TRBJ1-1, with D maybe TRBD1 (6 bases). The ends were cut back, 5 bases at V and 3 bases at J, with 16 bases in the middle. CDR3 length equals 15 residues. Germline loops: CDR1 SEHNR, CDR2 FQNEAQ (reference sequence). The CDR3 region is CASSPTGHKDTEAFF. CDR3 DNA sequence: TGTGCCAGCAGCCCCACGGGACATAAGGACACTGAAGCTTTCTTT.

This chain links TRBV5-4 with TRBJ2-7; 8 nucleotides match TRBD1. CDR1 and CDR2 (germline): SGHNT, YYREEE (reference sequence). The CDR3 is made up of 14 amino acids. The V and J ends lost 2 bases and 6 bases, in that order; junction bases with no gene match: 7. The CDR3 region has the DNA TGTGCCAGCAGCTTCGGACAGGGCCTCCGCGAGCAGTACTTC. Residues: CASSFGQGLREQYF.

This clonotype was detected a few times. The chain couples TRBV5-1 to TRBJ2-5; TRBD2 matches at 8 bases. There are 14 residues in the CDR3. J lost 5 bases, V lost 6 bases, and 9 bases had no gene match. Germline V lookup: CDR1 SGHRS, CDR2 YFSETQ. The CDR3 coding sequence is TGCGCCAGCAAAATCCGGGGGGGCCGGGAGACCCAGTACTTC. This translates into CASKIRGGRETQYF.

This clonotype was seen ten or more times. The chain uses TRBV2 and TRBJ2-1, with 14 bases identical to TRBD2. V was pared by 6 bases and J by 7 bases, with 5 bases of the junction left unmatched. Looked up from germline, CDR1 is SNHLY and CDR2 is FYNNEI. CDR3 size: 15 residues. In DNA form, the CDR3 reads TGTGCCAGCAGGGGGGGACTAGCGGGAGCGAATGAGCAGTTCTTC. Protein: CASRGGLAGANEQFF.